Below, 27 T cell receptor beta chains from the same sample are listed, as sequenced in a study of PD-1 blockade in classical Hodgkin lymphoma. The sample's time point: cycle 4 day 1 (C4D1), after less than 7 weeks of nivolumab. With no exception, relapse followed autologous stem cell transplantation in all patients, and brentuximab vedotin exposure varied. This table comes from immunoSEQ multiplex PCR, and its TCRdb copy is limited to in-frame clones, with some not included. The sample lists roughly 41,000 clones; around 69% were seen once. The sequenced sample was peripheral blood mononuclear cells (PBMCs), obtained before the fourth cycle of nivolumab. The origin of the receptors is a human donor with classical Hodgkin lymphoma.

This clone was observed once. V and J are TRBV5-1 and TRBJ1-6, with 9 bases identical to TRBD1. Germline CDR1 and CDR2: SGHRS and YFSETQ. After removal of 4 bases from V and 4 bases from J, the junction contained 6 bases not matched to a gene. The CDR3 loop spans 16 amino acids. CDR3 loop: CASSGPGQGYNSPLHF. In nucleotides, the CDR3 is TGCGCCAGCAGCGGGCCGGGACAGGGATATAATTCACCCCTCCACTTT.

This clone showed up many times. The V and J genes are TRBV29-1 and TRBJ1-2, with a tentative D call TRBD1 (5 bases). Germline CDR1 reads SQVTM; CDR2 reads ANQGSEA. The CDR3 covers 12 residues. Trimming pared 6 bases from V and 4 bases from J, leaving 12 bases between. The CDR3 nucleotides are TGCAGCGTCGAGACAGCAGCCTATGGCTACACCTTC. Translating it yields CSVETAAYGYTF.

The genes are TRBV11-1 and TRBJ2-7; D possibly matches TRBD1 or TRBD2 (5 bases each). Germline V gene sequence: CDR1 SGHAT, CDR2 FQDESV (reference sequence). V was trimmed by 4 bases and J by 3 bases, leaving 13 bases between them. The CDR3 is 14 amino acids. In nucleotides, the CDR3 is TGTGCCAGCAGCTCTTCGATTGGGGGCTACGAGCAGTACTTC. Its translation is CASSSSIGGYEQYF.

The chain combines TRBV7-3 with TRBJ1-4; D remains ambiguous. Trimming stripped 5 bases from V and 4 bases from J, with 17 bases between. Germline V CDR1 and CDR2: SGHTA, FQGTGA. This CDR3 is 16 amino acids long. In DNA, the CDR3 is TGTGCCAGCAGCCTAAGGTCAACGGACTTTAATGAAAAACTGTTTTTT. This sequence encodes CASSLRSTDFNEKLFF.

The chain employs TRBV2 and TRBJ1-1, with TRBD1 identical over 7 bases. CDR3 length: 14 residues. V was pared by 5 bases and J by 1 base, with 4 bases of the junction left unmatched. The germline V gene encodes CDR1 SNHLY and CDR2 FYNNEI. This CDR3 reads CASSRDRANTEAFF. The DNA for the CDR3 is TGTGCCAGCAGTAGAGACAGGGCGAACACTGAAGCTTTCTTT.

This clone was observed a single time. CDR3 sequence reads: CASTLRGFDIQYF. DNA of the CDR3: TGTGCCAGCACCCTTCGGGGGTTTGACATTCAGTACTTC. This chain joins TRBV11-2 and TRBJ2-4, with D maybe TRBD2 (6 bases). Germline loops: CDR1 SGHAT, CDR2 FQNNGV. The CDR3 loop spans 13 amino acids. V lost 7 bases and J lost 8, with 15 bases in between.

The V call is TRBV12-5, the J call TRBJ1-5, with unresolved D. The CDR3 is made up of 17 amino acids. With 6 bases removed from V and 0 bases from J, the gap between germline ends came to 18 bases. Germline V gene lookup returns CDR1 LGHNT and CDR2 FRNRAP. CDR3 protein: CASGPSQWASSNQPQHF. The CDR3 bases are TGTGCTAGTGGGCCTAGCCAGTGGGCCAGTAGCAATCAGCCCCAGCATTTT.

This clone is medium-sized by share. The CDR3 DNA reads as TGCGCCAGCAGCCAAGGGAACGAGCAGTACTTC. It specifies CASSQGNEQYF. The chain carries TRBV4-1 and TRBJ2-7; D not resolved. The CDR3 extends over 11 amino acids. Germline CDR1 is MGHRA and CDR2 is YSYEKL. V dropped 1 base and J dropped 5 bases, with 3 bases sitting between them.

This chain uses TRBV9 with TRBJ2-1, with 12 bases identical to TRBD1. Looked up from germline, CDR1 is SGDLS and CDR2 is YYNGEE. CDR3 length: 15 residues. With V trimmed by 3 bases and J by 8 bases, 6 bases remained unmatched. Here the CDR3 reads CASSAGTGGFYEQFF. Here the CDR3 DNA reads TGTGCCAGCAGCGCCGGGACAGGGGGCTTCTATGAGCAGTTCTTC.

The J gene is TRBJ1-1, the V gene TRBV30; D gene uncertain. Germline loops: CDR1 GTSNPN, CDR2 SVGIG (reference sequence). With 4 bases removed from V and 6 bases from J, the gap between germline ends came to 21 bases. CDR3 length: 15 amino acids. The CDR3 region has the DNA TGTGCCTGGATGACGCCCACAGCCGGGGAGTCTGAAGCTTTCTTT. Protein sequence: CAWMTPTAGESEAFF.

The chain carries TRBV7-9 and TRBJ2-5, with D uncertain. The CDR3 runs to 12 residues. V lost 3 bases and J lost 5, with 7 bases in between. CDR1 SEHNR and CDR2 FQNEAQ come from the germline V gene (reference sequence). As DNA, the CDR3 is TGTGCCAGCAGCTTGATCAGGGAGACCCAGTACTTC. Amino acid sequence: CASSLIRETQYF.

This rearrangement joins TRBV28 to TRBJ1-6, with D perhaps matching TRBD1 (5 bases). The CDR3 covers 14 residues. Trimming pared 3 bases from V and 7 bases from J, leaving 10 bases between. Germline V gene sequence: CDR1 MDHEN, CDR2 SYDVKM. DNA for the CDR3: TGTGCCAGCAGTTTGCCAGGGAAAAATTCACCCCTCCACTTT. This encodes CASSLPGKNSPLHF.

The chain couples TRBV30 to TRBJ2-2; 8 bases are shared with TRBD2. V gave up 4 bases and J gave up 4 bases; unmatched junction bases: 8. The CDR3 covers 15 residues. Germline values: CDR1 GTSNPN, CDR2 SVGIG (reference sequence). CDR3 residues: CAWNRAGGLTGELFF. The CDR3 region has the DNA TGTGCCTGGAATCGGGCGGGGGGTCTCACCGGGGAGCTGTTTTTT.

The genes are TRBV4-3 and TRBJ1-1; TRBD1 might be the D (5 bases). Per germline, CDR1 LGHNA and CDR2 YSLEER. The CDR3 loop spans 13 amino acids. Deletions cut 6 bases from V and 6 bases from J, with 14 bases between. This CDR3 is CASSTRVGAEAFF. The DNA of the CDR3 is TGCGCCAGCAGTACCAGGGTAGGGGCTGAAGCTTTCTTT.

The rearrangement uses TRBV19 and TRBJ2-6, with D tentatively TRBD1 or TRBD2 (5 bases each). CDR1 and CDR2 (germline): LNHDA, SQIVND (reference sequence). CDR3 length: 19 amino acids. The ends were cut back, 3 bases at V and 1 base at J, with 19 bases in the middle. CDR3 in amino acids: CASSIPQGLALSGANVLTF. The CDR3 DNA sequence: TGTGCCAGTAGTATTCCCCAGGGTCTAGCCCTGTCTGGGGCCAACGTCCTGACTTTC.

The sample holds a few counts of this clone. DNA of the CDR3: TGTGCCAGCAGCTTTGGGACAGGGGGCAATTCACCCCTCCACTTT. This gives the protein CASSFGTGGNSPLHF. V usage is TRBV7-3 and J usage is TRBJ1-6; 12 bases fit TRBD1. The length of the CDR3 is 15 residues. The germline V gene encodes CDR1 SGHTA and CDR2 FQGTGA. V shed 3 bases, J shed 7 bases, and the junction held 1 base outside the gene matches. Full variable domain (remainder filled in from reference TRBV7-3 and TRBJ1-6): GAGVSQTPSNKVTEKGKYVELRCDPISGHTALYWYRQSLGQGPEFLIYFQGTGAADDSGLPNDRFFAVRPEGSVSTLKIQRTERGDSAVYLCASSFGTGGNSPLHFGNGTRLTVT.

The V call is TRBV30, the J call TRBJ1-1; D perhaps matches TRBD1 (5 bases). Germline assignment: CDR1 GTSNPN and CDR2 SVGIG (reference sequence). Between the trimmed V and J ends, which lost 4 bases and 1 base, there was a span of 13 bases. This CDR3 spans 14 amino acids. The CDR3 DNA is TGTGCCTGGACCCCGGGACGGGCGAACACTGAAGCTTTCTTT. Translating gives CAWTPGRANTEAFF. Together with reference TRBV30 and TRBJ1-1, the CDR3 gives the full variable domain: SQTIHQWPATLVQPVGSPLSLECTVEGTSNPNLYWYRQAAGRGLQLLFYSVGIGQISSEVPQNLSASRPQDRQFILSSKKLLLSDSGFYLCAWTPGRANTEAFFGQGTRLTVV.

This chain links TRBV7-9 with TRBJ2-7, with a tentative D call TRBD1 (6 bases). The CDR3 has 14 residues. V was clipped by 5 bases and J by 0 bases, with 11 bases between them. The germline V gene encodes CDR1 SEHNR and CDR2 FQNEAQ (reference sequence). For the CDR3, the DNA is TGTGCCAGCAGCCCAAGGGACAACTCCTACGAGCAGTACTTC. As protein: CASSPRDNSYEQYF.

The chain couples TRBV6-1 to TRBJ1-2, with 9 bases lining up with TRBD1. This CDR3 is built from 15 residues. V shed 7 bases, J shed 0 bases, and the junction held 6 bases outside the gene matches. Looked up from germline, CDR1 is MNHNS and CDR2 is SASEGT. The CDR3 loop is CASNDRGEPNYGYTF. CDR3 DNA sequence: TGTGCCAGCAACGACAGGGGGGAGCCTAACTATGGCTACACCTTC.

The CDR3 protein is CASSLAPRGNYGYTF. CDR3 DNA sequence: TGTGCCAGCAGCTTGGCCCCCAGGGGAAACTATGGCTACACCTTC. The chain couples TRBV5-5 to TRBJ1-2, with D possibly TRBD1 on 6 matching bases. Looked up from germline, CDR1 is SGHKS and CDR2 is YYEKEE (reference sequence). Deletions cut 0 bases from V and 2 bases from J, with 11 bases between. The CDR3 contains 15 residues.

The gene calls are TRBV14 and TRBJ2-7; maybe TRBD2 (6 bases). The CDR3 spans 15 residues. V lost 6 bases, J lost 4 bases, and 19 bases lay in between. CDR1 is SGHDN, CDR2 FVKESK, per germline. CDR3 in DNA: TGTGCCAGCAGTTTGGGGGACTCGAAATATTACGAGCAGTACTTC. Translating it yields CASSLGDSKYYEQYF.

The chain links TRBV5-6 to TRBJ2-1; the D gene is possibly TRBD2 (5 bases). CDR3 length: 15 amino acids. V lost 2 bases and J 5 bases, leaving 14 bases between the germline ends. CDR1 SGHDT and CDR2 YYEEEE come from the germline V gene. The DNA for the CDR3 is TGTGCCAGCAGCTTAGGACTGAGTGACCACAATGAGCAGTTCTTC. Translated: CASSLGLSDHNEQFF.

The rearrangement links TRBV7-9 to TRBJ1-2; possibly TRBD1 for D (5 bases). The CDR3 runs 15 residues. Germline-derived CDR1 and CDR2 are SEHNR and FQNEAQ (reference sequence). V was cut by 4 bases and J by 3 bases, with 15 bases left in between. The CDR3 nucleotides read TGTGCCAGCAGCTCCTCTATTGGGACGGACTATGGCTACACCTTC. This encodes CASSSSIGTDYGYTF.

The table lists this clone with a few counts. The chain links TRBV2 to TRBJ2-3; perhaps TRBD2 as D (7 bases). The CDR3 loop spans 17 amino acids. V was pared by 3 bases and J by 1 base, with 17 bases between. Germline values: CDR1 SNHLY, CDR2 FYNNEI. The CDR3 coding sequence is TGTGCCAGCAGTGATGGGGGGGGCCTTAGAGGCACAGATACGCAGTATTTT. Encoded protein: CASSDGGGLRGTDTQYF.

The rearrangement joins TRBV11-2 to TRBJ1-1; TRBD1 might be the D (6 bases). The V gene's germline CDR1 is SGHAT and CDR2 FQNNGV. The CDR3 length is 13 residues. Trimming removed 4 bases at V and 1 base at J, with 7 bases between. For the CDR3, the DNA is TGTGCCAGCAGCTGGGGACAGAACACTGAAGCTTTCTTT. This gives the protein CASSWGQNTEAFF.

The chain employs TRBV6-6 and TRBJ2-1, with D perhaps matching TRBD1 (6 bases). Trimming cost V 6 bases and J 5 bases, with 11 bases left between them. The CDR3 consists of 13 residues. CDR1 and CDR2 (germline): MNHNY, SVGAGI (reference sequence). The CDR3, as DNA: TGTGCCAGCAGCCCCAGGGGAAACAATGAGCAGTTCTTC. This codes for CASSPRGNNEQFF.

The V and J genes are TRBV11-2 and TRBJ2-7; D perhaps matches TRBD1 (6 bases). Trimming removed 5 bases from V and 0 bases from J, with 17 bases in between. Looked up from germline, CDR1 is SGHAT and CDR2 is FQNNGV. This CDR3 has 16 residues. In DNA form, the CDR3 reads TGTGCCAGCAGCCCCGGACAGACTCTAAGCTCCTACGAGCAGTACTTC. Translating it yields CASSPGQTLSSYEQYF. The entire variable domain, with the rest obtained from reference TRBV11-2 and TRBJ2-7, is as follows: EAGVAQSPRYKIIEKRQSVAFWCNPISGHATLYWYQQILGQGPKLLIQFQNNGVVDDSQLPKDRFSAERLKGVDSTLKIQPAKLEDSAVYLCASSPGQTLSSYEQYFGPGTRLTVT.